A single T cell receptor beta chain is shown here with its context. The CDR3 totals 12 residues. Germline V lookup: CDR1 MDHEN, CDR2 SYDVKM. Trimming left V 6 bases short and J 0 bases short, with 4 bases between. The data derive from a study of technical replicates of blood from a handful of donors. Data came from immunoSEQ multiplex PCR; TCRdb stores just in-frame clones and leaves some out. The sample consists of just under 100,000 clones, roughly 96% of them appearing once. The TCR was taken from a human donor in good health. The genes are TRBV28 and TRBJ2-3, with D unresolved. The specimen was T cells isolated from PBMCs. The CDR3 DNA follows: TGTGCCAGCAGACTTAGCACAGATACGCAGTATTTT. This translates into CASRLSTDTQYF. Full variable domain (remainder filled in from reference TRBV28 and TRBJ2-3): DVKVTQSSRYLVKRTGEKVFLECVQDMDHENMFWYRQDPGLGLRLIYFSYDVKMKEKGDIPEGYSVSREKKERFSLILESASTNQTSMYLCASRLSTDTQYFGPGTRLTVL.